This entry describes one TCR beta chain. Its antigen is as yet unknown. This sample was taken from a study of neoadjuvant anti-PD-1 for oral cavity cancer. In the study overall: Before surgery, most patients got three to four biweekly 3 mg/kg nivolumab doses. Findings and limits, study-wide: TCR analyses covered only a few patients per response group.

Between the trimmed V and J ends, which lost 5 bases and 0 bases, there was a span of 10 bases. From germline, CDR1 is SGHTA and CDR2 FQGNSA. This CDR3 is built from 15 residues. TCRdb keeps only in-frame clones here, not all; method: immunoSEQ multiplex PCR. The sample carries 55,000 to 75,000 clones, 70% to 90% recorded once. As to time point: after neoadjuvant nivolumab, at surgical resection. Patients were newly diagnosed with stage II-IVA oral cavity squamous cell carcinoma without prior systemic or radiation treatment. This clonotype originated in a person aged 35 to 85 with oral cavity squamous cell carcinoma. Specimen: PBMCs, collected after nivolumab (anti-PD-1) treatment. The gene calls are TRBV7-2 and TRBJ2-2; D might be TRBD1 (6 bases). The CDR3 DNA reads as TGTGCCAGCAGCCGACAGGTGGCGAACACCGGGGAGCTGTTTTTT. Translated: CASSRQVANTGELFF.